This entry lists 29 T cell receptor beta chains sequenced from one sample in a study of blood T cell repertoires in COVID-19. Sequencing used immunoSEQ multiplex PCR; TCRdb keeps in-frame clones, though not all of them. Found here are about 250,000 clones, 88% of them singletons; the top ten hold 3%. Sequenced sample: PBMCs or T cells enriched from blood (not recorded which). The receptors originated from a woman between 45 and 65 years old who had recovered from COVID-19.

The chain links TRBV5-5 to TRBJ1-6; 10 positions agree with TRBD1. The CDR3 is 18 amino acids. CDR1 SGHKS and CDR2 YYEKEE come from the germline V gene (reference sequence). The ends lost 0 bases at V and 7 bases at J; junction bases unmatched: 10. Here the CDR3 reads CASSLALTGGNKNSPLHF. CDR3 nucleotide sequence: TGTGCCAGCAGCTTGGCCTTGACAGGGGGCAACAAGAATTCACCCCTCCACTTT.

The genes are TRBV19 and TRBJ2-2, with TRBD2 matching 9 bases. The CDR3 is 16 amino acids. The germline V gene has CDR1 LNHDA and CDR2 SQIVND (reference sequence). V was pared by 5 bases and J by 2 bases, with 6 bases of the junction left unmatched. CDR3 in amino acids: CASSPRTSVNTGELFF. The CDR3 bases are TGTGCCAGTAGTCCGAGGACTAGCGTAAACACCGGGGAGCTGTTTTTT.

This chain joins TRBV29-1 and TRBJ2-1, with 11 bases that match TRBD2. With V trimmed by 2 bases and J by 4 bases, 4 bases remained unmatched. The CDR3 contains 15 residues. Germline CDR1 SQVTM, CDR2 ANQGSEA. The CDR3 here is CSVEPGLAEYNEQFF. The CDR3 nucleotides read TGCAGCGTTGAACCGGGACTAGCGGAGTACAATGAGCAGTTCTTC.

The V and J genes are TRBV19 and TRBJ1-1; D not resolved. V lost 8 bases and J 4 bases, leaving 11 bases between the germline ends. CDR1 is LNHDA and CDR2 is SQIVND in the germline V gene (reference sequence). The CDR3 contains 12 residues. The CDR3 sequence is CASQRGGTEAFF. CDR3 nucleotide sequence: TGTGCCAGTCAAAGAGGAGGCACTGAAGCTTTCTTT. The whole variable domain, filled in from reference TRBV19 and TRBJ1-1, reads DGGITQSPKYLFRKEGQNVTLSCEQNLNHDAMYWYRQDPGQGLRLIYYSQIVNDFQKGDIAEGYSVSREKKESFPLTVTSAQKNPTAFYLCASQRGGTEAFFGQGTRLTVV.

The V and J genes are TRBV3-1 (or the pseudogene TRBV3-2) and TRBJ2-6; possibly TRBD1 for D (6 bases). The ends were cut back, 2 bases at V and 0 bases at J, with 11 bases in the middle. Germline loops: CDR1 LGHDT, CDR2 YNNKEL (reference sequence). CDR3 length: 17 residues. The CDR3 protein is CASSQRTASSGANVLTF. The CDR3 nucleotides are TGTGCCAGCAGCCAAAGGACAGCCAGCTCTGGGGCCAACGTCCTGACTTTC.

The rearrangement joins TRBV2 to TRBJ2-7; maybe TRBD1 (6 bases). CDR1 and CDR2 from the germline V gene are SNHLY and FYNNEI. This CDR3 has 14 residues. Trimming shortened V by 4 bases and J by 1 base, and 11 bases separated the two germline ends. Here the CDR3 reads CASSGTALSYEQYF. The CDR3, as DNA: TGTGCCAGCAGTGGGACAGCACTTTCCTACGAGCAGTACTTC.

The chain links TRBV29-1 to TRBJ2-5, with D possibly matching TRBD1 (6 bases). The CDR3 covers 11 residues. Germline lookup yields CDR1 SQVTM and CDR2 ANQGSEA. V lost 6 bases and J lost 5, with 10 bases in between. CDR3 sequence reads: CSVAQGETQYF. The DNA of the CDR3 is TGCAGCGTCGCACAGGGTGAGACCCAGTACTTC.

The CDR3 nucleotides are TGTGCCTGGACAAGGACTGGCAGCAATCAGCCCCAGCATTTT. This gives the protein CAWTRTGSNQPQHF. This chain joins TRBV30 and TRBJ1-5; D gene unclear. The CDR3 sequence is 14 residues long. Trimming shortened V by 4 bases and J by 1 base, and 11 bases separated the two germline ends. Germline V lookup: CDR1 GTSNPN, CDR2 SVGIG (reference sequence).

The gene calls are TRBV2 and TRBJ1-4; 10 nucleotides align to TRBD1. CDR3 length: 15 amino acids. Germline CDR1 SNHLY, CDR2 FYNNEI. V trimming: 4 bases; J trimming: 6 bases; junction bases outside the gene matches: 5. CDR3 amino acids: CASSGDRGRHEKLFF. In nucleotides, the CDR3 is TGTGCCAGCAGTGGCGACAGGGGGCGACATGAAAAACTGTTTTTT.

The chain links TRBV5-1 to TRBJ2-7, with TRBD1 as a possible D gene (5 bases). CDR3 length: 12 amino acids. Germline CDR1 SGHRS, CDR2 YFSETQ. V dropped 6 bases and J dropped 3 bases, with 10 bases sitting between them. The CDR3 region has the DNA TGCGCCAGCAACGACAGAGACTACGAGCAGTACTTC. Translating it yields CASNDRDYEQYF.

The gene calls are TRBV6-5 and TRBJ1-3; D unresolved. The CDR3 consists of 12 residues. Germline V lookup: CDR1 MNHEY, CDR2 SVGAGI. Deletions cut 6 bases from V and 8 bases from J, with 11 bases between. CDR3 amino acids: CASSQHGDTIYF. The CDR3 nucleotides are TGTGCCAGCAGCCAACACGGGGACACCATATATTTT.

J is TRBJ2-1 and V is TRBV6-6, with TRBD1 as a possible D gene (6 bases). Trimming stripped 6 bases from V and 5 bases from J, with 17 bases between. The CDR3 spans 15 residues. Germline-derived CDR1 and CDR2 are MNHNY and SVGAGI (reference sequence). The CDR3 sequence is CASSLLRGGDNEQFF. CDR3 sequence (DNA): TGTGCCAGCAGCCTCCTCAGGGGTGGCGACAATGAGCAGTTCTTC.

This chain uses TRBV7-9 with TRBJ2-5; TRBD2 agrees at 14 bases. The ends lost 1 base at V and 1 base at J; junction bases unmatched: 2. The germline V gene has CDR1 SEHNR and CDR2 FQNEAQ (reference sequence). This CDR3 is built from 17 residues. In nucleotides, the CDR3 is TGTGCCAGCAGCTTAGGGGGGACTAGCGGGAGCCAAGAGACCCAGTACTTC. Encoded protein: CASSLGGTSGSQETQYF.

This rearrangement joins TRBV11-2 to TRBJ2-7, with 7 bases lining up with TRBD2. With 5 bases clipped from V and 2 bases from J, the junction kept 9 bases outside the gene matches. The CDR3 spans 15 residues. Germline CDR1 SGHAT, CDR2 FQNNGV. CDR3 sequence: CASSTLAPTAYEQYF. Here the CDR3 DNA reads TGTGCCAGCAGCACACTAGCGCCAACAGCCTACGAGCAGTACTTC. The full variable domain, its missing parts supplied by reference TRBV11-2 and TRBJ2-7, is EAGVAQSPRYKIIEKRQSVAFWCNPISGHATLYWYQQILGQGPKLLIQFQNNGVVDDSQLPKDRFSAERLKGVDSTLKIQPAKLEDSAVYLCASSTLAPTAYEQYFGPGTRLTVT.

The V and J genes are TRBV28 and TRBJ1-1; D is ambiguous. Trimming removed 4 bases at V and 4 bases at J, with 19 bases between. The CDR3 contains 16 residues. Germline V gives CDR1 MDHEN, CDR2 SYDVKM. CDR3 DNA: TGTGCCAGCAGTTCACCCGGGGAGCGCGTGGGCACTGAAGCTTTCTTT. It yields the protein CASSSPGERVGTEAFF.

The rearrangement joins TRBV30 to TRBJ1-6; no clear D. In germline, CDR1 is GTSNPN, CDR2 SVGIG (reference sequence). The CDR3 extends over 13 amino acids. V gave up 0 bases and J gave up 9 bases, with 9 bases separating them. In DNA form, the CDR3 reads TGTGCCTGGAGTGTCCCAGGTGGTTCACCCCTCCACTTT. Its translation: CAWSVPGGSPLHF. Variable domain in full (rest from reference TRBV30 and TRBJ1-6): SQTIHQWPATLVQPVGSPLSLECTVEGTSNPNLYWYRQAAGRGLQLLFYSVGIGQISSEVPQNLSASRPQDRQFILSSKKLLLSDSGFYLCAWSVPGGSPLHFGNGTRLTVT.

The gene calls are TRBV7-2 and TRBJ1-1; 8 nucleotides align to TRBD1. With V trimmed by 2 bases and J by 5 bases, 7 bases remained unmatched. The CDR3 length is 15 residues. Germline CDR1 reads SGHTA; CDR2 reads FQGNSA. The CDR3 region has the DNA TGTGCCAGCAGCTTACTACAGGGGGTAAGGACTGAAGCTTTCTTT. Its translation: CASSLLQGVRTEAFF.

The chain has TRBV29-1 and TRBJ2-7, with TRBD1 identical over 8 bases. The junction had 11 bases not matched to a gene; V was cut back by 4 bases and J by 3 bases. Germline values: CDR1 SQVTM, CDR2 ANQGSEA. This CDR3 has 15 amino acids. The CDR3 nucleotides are TGCAGCGTTGCCCCACAGGGGGTGCCAATCTACGAGCAGTACTTC. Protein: CSVAPQGVPIYEQYF.

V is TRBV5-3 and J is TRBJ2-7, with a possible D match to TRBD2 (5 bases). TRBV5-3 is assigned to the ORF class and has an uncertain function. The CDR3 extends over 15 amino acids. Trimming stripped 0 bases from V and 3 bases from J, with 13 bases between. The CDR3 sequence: CARSLARESDYEQYF. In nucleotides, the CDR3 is TGTGCCAGAAGCTTGGCTCGGGAATCCGACTACGAGCAGTACTTC.

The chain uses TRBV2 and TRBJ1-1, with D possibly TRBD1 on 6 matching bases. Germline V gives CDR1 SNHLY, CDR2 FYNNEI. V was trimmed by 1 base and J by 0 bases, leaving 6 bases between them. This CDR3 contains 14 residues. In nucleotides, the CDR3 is TGTGCCAGCAGTGAAGGGGGGCTGAACACTGAAGCTTTCTTT. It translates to CASSEGGLNTEAFF.

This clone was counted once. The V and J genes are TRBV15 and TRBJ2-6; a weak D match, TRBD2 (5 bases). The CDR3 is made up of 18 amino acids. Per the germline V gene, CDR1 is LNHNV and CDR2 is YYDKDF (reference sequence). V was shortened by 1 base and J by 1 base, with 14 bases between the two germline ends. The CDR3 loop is CATSRGTGFESGANVLTF. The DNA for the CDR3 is TGTGCCACCAGCAGAGGGACGGGGTTTGAATCTGGGGCCAACGTCCTGACTTTC. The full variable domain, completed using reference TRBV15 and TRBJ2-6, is DAMVIQNPRYQVTQFGKPVTLSCSQTLNHNVMYWYQQKSSQAPKLLFHYYDKDFNNEADTPDNFQSRRPNTSFCFLDIRSPGLGDTAMYLCATSRGTGFESGANVLTFGAGSRLTVL.

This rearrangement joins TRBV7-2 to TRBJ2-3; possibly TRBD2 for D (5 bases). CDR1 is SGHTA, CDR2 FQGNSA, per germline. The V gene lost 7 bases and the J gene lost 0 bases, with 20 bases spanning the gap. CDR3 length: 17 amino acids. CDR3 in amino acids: CASILAAVVSSTDTQYF. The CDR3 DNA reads TGTGCCAGCATCCTAGCCGCGGTGGTGTCTAGCACAGATACGCAGTATTTT.

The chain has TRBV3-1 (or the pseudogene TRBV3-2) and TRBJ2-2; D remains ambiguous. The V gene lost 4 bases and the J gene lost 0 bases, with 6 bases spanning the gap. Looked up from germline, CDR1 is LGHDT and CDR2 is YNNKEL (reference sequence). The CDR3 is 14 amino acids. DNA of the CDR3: TGTGCCAGCAGCCCTCTAGCGAACACCGGGGAGCTGTTTTTT. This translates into CASSPLANTGELFF.

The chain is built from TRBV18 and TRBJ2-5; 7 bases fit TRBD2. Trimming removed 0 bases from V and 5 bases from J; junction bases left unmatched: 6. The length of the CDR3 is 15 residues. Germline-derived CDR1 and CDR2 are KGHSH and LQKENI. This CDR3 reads CASSPPGGPWETQYF. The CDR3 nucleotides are TGTGCCAGCTCACCACCGGGAGGGCCGTGGGAGACCCAGTACTTC.

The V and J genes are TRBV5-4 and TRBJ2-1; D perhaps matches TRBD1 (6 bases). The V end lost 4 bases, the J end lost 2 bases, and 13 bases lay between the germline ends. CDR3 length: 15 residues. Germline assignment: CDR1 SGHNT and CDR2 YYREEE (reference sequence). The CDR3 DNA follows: TGTGCCAGCAGCGCCGGGACAACTCCCTACAATGAGCAGTTCTTC. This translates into CASSAGTTPYNEQFF.

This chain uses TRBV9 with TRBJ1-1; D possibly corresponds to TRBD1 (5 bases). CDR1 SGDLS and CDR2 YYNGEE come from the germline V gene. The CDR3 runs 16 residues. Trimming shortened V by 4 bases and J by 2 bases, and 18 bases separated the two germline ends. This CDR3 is CASSPQLPGVNTEAFF. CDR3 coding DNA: TGTGCCAGCAGCCCACAGCTCCCGGGGGTCAACACTGAAGCTTTCTTT.

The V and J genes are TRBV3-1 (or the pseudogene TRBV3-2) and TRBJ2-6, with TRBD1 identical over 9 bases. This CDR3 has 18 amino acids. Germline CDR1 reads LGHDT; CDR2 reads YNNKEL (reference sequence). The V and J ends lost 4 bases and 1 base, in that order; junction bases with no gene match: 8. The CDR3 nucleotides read TGTGCCAGCAGCCCCACCGGGACAGGGATATCTGGGGCCAACGTCCTGACTTTC. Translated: CASSPTGTGISGANVLTF.

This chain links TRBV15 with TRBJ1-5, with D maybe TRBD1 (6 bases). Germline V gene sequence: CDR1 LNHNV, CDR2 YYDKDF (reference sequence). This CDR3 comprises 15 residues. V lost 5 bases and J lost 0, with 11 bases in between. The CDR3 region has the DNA TGTGCCACCAGCTCACGGACAGCTAGCAATCAGCCCCAGCATTTT. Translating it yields CATSSRTASNQPQHF.

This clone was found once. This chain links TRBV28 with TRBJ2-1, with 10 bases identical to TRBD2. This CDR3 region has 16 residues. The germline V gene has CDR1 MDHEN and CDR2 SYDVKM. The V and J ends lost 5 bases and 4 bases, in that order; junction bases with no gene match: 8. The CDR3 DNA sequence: TGTGCCAGCAGTCCCGAAGCGGGAGGGATTTACAATGAGCAGTTCTTC. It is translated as CASSPEAGGIYNEQFF.